This T cell receptor beta chain was sequenced in a study of cytomegalovirus exposure and HLA in healthy donors. Primers: 60 Vbeta forward and 13 Jbeta reverse. The method was immunoSEQ multiplex PCR; TCRdb's version includes in-frame clones alone and lacks a portion of them. The sample yields about 210,000 clones, 70% to 90% seen once. Study-level points and caveats: Accurate prediction of HLA-A and HLA-B alleles (for most subjects) was reportedly achieved from TCR beta sequences.

CDR3 length equals 14 residues. V lost 5 bases and J 3 bases, leaving 11 bases between the germline ends. Germline V gene sequence: CDR1 MNHNY, CDR2 SVGAGI (reference sequence). Concerning this clone: Antigen specificity is unknown.

The sample comprised PBMCs. This TCR was recovered from a girl aged 2-10 years in good health and CMV-seronegative. The chain links TRBV6-6 to TRBJ1-3, with D possibly matching TRBD1 (5 bases). Here the CDR3 DNA reads TGTGCCAGCAGTCCCCAGGGATATGGAAACACCATATATTTT. Its translation is CASSPQGYGNTIYF.